A selection of T cell receptor beta chains follows, all from one sample in a study of shared clonotypes between healthy human individuals. Assay: immunoSEQ multiplex PCR; the TCRdb copy retains only in-frame clones and omits some. The sample includes about 490,000 clones, 76% of them seen just once. The sample comprised PBMCs. The receptors were sampled from a woman between 40 and 50 years old in good health. Some clones in this sample may be carry-over from other donors' samples. CDR3s include the opening cysteine and the closing phenylalanine or tryptophan. A D gene is named only where the DNA matches it firmly. A row's size may be missing; if present it is once, few, many or a size class.

J: TRBJ1-4; D: TRBD1; V: TRBV29-1; size: once; DNA: TGCAGCGTCCGACAGGGGCGTGAAAAACTGTTTTTT; CDR3: CSVRQGREKLFF
J: TRBJ2-5; D: TRBD2; V: TRBV5-1; size: -; DNA: TGCGCCAGCAGCCCCGGGTTAGCGGGAGAAAACCAAGAGACCCAGTACTTC; CDR3: CASSPGLAGENQETQYF
J: TRBJ1-2; D: TRBD1; V: TRBV6-4; size: -; DNA: TGTGCCAGCAGTGACGTTTGGGCCCGGGACAGCTATGGCTACACCTTC; CDR3: CASSDVWARDSYGYTF
J: TRBJ2-3; D: TRBD2; V: TRBV28; size: once; DNA: TGTGCCAGCAGGGCCCCCGCTAGCGGGAAGAGCACAGATACGCAGTATTTT; CDR3: CASRAPASGKSTDTQYF
J: TRBJ1-1; D: -; V: TRBV6-1; size: few; DNA: TGTGCCAGCAGTGAAGGGCGGGCAGTTGAAGCTTTCTTT; CDR3: CASSEGRAVEAFF
J: TRBJ1-2; D: -; V: TRBV5-6; size: few; DNA: TGTGCCAGCAGCCCCCTCGAGGGGGGAGCATATGGCTACACCTTC; CDR3: CASSPLEGGAYGYTF
J: TRBJ2-2; D: -; V: TRBV19; size: -; DNA: TGTGCCAGTAGTATAGAAGGTCGCCCCACCGGGGAGCTGTTTTTT; CDR3: CASSIEGRPTGELFF
J: TRBJ2-3; D: -; V: TRBV5-4; size: -; DNA: TGTGCCAGCAGCTTGGCGGGCCGGGAGCGCACAGATACGCAGTATTTT; CDR3: CASSLAGRERTDTQYF
J: TRBJ2-5; D: -; V: TRBV28; size: -; DNA: TGTGCCAGCAGGGACTTGGAGACCCAGTACTTC; CDR3: CASRDLETQYF
J: TRBJ1-1; D: -; V: TRBV7-3; size: -; DNA: TGTGCCAGCAGCCGCCAGGGGATCCACACTGAAGCTTTCTTT; CDR3: CASSRQGIHTEAFF
J: TRBJ1-2; D: -; V: TRBV28; size: -; DNA: TGTGCCAGCAGTCCCTCAGGGTTAGGCTACACCTTC; CDR3: CASSPSGLGYTF
J: TRBJ1-1; D: -; V: TRBV12-5; size: -; DNA: TGTGCTAGTGGTTCAGTAGGAGGGTACACTGAAGCTTTCTTT; CDR3: CASGSVGGYTEAFF
J: TRBJ1-2; D: -; V: TRBV5-4; size: many; DNA: TGTGCCAGCAGCCCAGGTAAAGGCCCGTCAGGGGACTATGGCTACACCTTC; CDR3: CASSPGKGPSGDYGYTF
J: TRBJ1-2; D: TRBD1; V: TRBV5-1; size: -; DNA: TGCGCCAGCAGCTTCCCCCGGGACAGGGACGGCTACACCTTC; CDR3: CASSFPRDRDGYTF
J: TRBJ2-5; D: -; V: TRBV4-1; size: -; DNA: TGCGCCAGCAGCCAAGGCCCCTACAGGGAAGAGACCCAGTACTTC; CDR3: CASSQGPYREETQYF
J: TRBJ2-2; D: TRBD2; V: TRBV18; size: few; DNA: TGTGCCAGCTCCCCCCGGGGGGGTGCCAACACCGGGGAGCTGTTTTTT; CDR3: CASSPRGGANTGELFF
J: TRBJ1-4; D: -; V: TRBV6-1; size: -; DNA: TGTGCCAGCAGTGAGTCCAGAAGGGAAAAACTGTTTTTT; CDR3: CASSESRREKLFF
J: TRBJ2-7; D: TRBD1; V: TRBV2; size: -; DNA: TGTGCCAGCGGGGCCCGGGGACAGGGGAGGTACGAGCAGTACTTC; CDR3: CASGARGQGRYEQYF
J: TRBJ1-1; D: -; V: TRBV11-2; size: many; DNA: TGTGCCAGCAGCTTAGAAGGGGTGGGGACTGAAGCTTTCTTT; CDR3: CASSLEGVGTEAFF
J: TRBJ2-3; D: -; V: TRBV11-3; size: once; DNA: TGTGCCAGCAGCCACCGAGGGATCACAGATACGCAGTATTTT; CDR3: CASSHRGITDTQYF
J: TRBJ1-5; D: -; V: TRBV7-9; size: -; DNA: TGTGCCAGCAGCTTAGACCTACAGGCGCCATCGCCCCAGCATTTT; CDR3: CASSLDLQAPSPQHF
J: TRBJ2-7; D: TRBD1; V: TRBV5-1; size: few; DNA: TGCGCCAGCAGCTCAAGACAGGGGTTTGCCTACGAGCAGTACTTC; CDR3: CASSSRQGFAYEQYF
J: TRBJ2-1; D: -; V: TRBV28; size: -; DNA: TGTGCCAGCAGGCCACAGGGTTACAATGAGCAGTTCTTC; CDR3: CASRPQGYNEQFF
J: TRBJ1-2; D: TRBD1; V: TRBV7-8; size: -; DNA: TGTGCCAGCAGCTTAGCGGGCAGGGGGGGCTATGGCTACACCTTC; CDR3: CASSLAGRGGYGYTF
J: TRBJ1-1; D: -; V: TRBV6-1; size: few; DNA: TGTGCCAGCAGTGAATTAGGCAGGGTAGGTGGAGCTTTCTTT; CDR3: CASSELGRVGGAFF
J: TRBJ2-7; D: TRBD1; V: TRBV4-1; size: -; DNA: TGCGCCAGCAGCCAAGAAAACAGGGGGATCGACGAGCAGTACTTC; CDR3: CASSQENRGIDEQYF
J: TRBJ2-1; D: -; V: TRBV4-2; size: few; DNA: TGTGCCAGCAGCCAAGATGTTCTAGCCAATGAGCAGTTCTTC; CDR3: CASSQDVLANEQFF
J: TRBJ2-3; D: TRBD2; V: TRBV19; size: -; DNA: TGTGCCAGTAGTCCAGGAGCGGGAGGCACAGATACGCAGTATTTT; CDR3: CASSPGAGGTDTQYF
J: TRBJ1-2; D: -; V: TRBV27; size: -; DNA: TGTGCCAGCAGTTTTCGGACACAGGGTGGCTACACCTTC; CDR3: CASSFRTQGGYTF
J: TRBJ2-2; D: TRBD2; V: TRBV2; size: -; DNA: TGTGCCAGCAGTGAAAGGCTAGCGGGAGTCGGGGTCGGGGAGCTGTTTTTT; CDR3: CASSERLAGVGVGELFF
J: TRBJ1-1; D: -; V: TRBV5-8; size: -; DNA: TGTGCCAGCAGCTTGGATAGGGTCACTGAAGCTTTCTTT; CDR3: CASSLDRVTEAFF
J: TRBJ1-1; D: -; V: TRBV7-2; size: -; DNA: TGTGCCAGCAGCTTAAATCGAGGCAGGGTCGCTGAAGCTTTCTTT; CDR3: CASSLNRGRVAEAFF
J: TRBJ1-5; D: -; V: TRBV5-8; size: -; DNA: TGTGCCAGCAGCTTGGGGGCTGGGGGCTATAGCAATCAGCCCCAGCATTTT; CDR3: CASSLGAGGYSNQPQHF